These T cell receptor beta chains were read from a single sample in a study of blood T cell repertoires in COVID-19. Data came from immunoSEQ multiplex PCR; TCRdb stores just in-frame clones and leaves some out. The sample lists some 87,000 clones, about three quarters occurring once. The sample taken for sequencing was peripheral blood. The receptors stem from a woman older than 75 with active or convalescent COVID-19. Both conserved end residues are part of each CDR3. Each record gives: clone size, D gene, V gene, CDR3 length, J gene, CDR3 protein, CDR3 DNA. A D gene is named only where the DNA matches it firmly. Size tells how often a clone was seen (once, few, many) or the class of an expanded clone, and some rows leave it out.

clone_size: once
d_call: TRBD2
v_call: TRBV5-1
cdr3_length: 15
j_call: TRBJ2-7
cdr3_aa: CASSAGLAENYEQYF
cdr3_nt: TGCGCCAGCAGCGCGGGACTAGCGGAAAACTACGAGCAGTACTTC

clone_size: .
d_call: .
v_call: TRBV24-1
cdr3_length: 16
j_call: TRBJ2-3
cdr3_aa: CATSGGLGSSTDTQYF
cdr3_nt: TGTGCCACCAGTGGGGGACTGGGATCTAGCACAGATACGCAGTATTTT

clone_size: .
d_call: .
v_call: TRBV7-2
cdr3_length: 14
j_call: TRBJ2-5
cdr3_aa: CASSLEVGEETQYF
cdr3_nt: TGTGCCAGCAGCTTAGAGGTGGGCGAGGAGACCCAGTACTTC

clone_size: .
d_call: .
v_call: TRBV6-2/TRBV6-3
cdr3_length: 14
j_call: TRBJ1-1
cdr3_aa: CASSYIGGAAEAFF
cdr3_nt: TGTGCCAGCAGTTACATCGGAGGGGCCGCTGAAGCTTTCTTT

clone_size: .
d_call: .
v_call: TRBV11-2
cdr3_length: 14
j_call: TRBJ1-5
cdr3_aa: CASSVGGSNQPQHF
cdr3_nt: TGTGCCAGCAGCGTCGGGGGGAGCAATCAGCCCCAGCATTTT

clone_size: once
d_call: .
v_call: TRBV6-6
cdr3_length: 14
j_call: TRBJ1-6
cdr3_aa: CASSSGQPSSPLHF
cdr3_nt: TGTGCCAGCAGTAGTGGACAGCCATCCTCACCCCTCCACTTT

clone_size: .
d_call: .
v_call: TRBV10-3
cdr3_length: 14
j_call: TRBJ1-1
cdr3_aa: CATAAAFMNTEAFF
cdr3_nt: TGTGCCACCGCCGCGGCATTCATGAACACTGAAGCTTTCTTT

clone_size: .
d_call: .
v_call: TRBV12-3/TRBV12-4
cdr3_length: 13
j_call: TRBJ2-7
cdr3_aa: CASSQQPSYEQYF
cdr3_nt: TGTGCCAGCAGCCAACAACCCAGCTACGAGCAGTACTTC

clone_size: .
d_call: .
v_call: TRBV19
cdr3_length: 16
j_call: TRBJ1-2
cdr3_aa: CASSIVGAGRERGYTF
cdr3_nt: TGTGCCAGTAGTATAGTCGGCGCCGGCAGGGAACGTGGCTACACCTTC

clone_size: .
d_call: TRBD2
v_call: TRBV15
cdr3_length: 15
j_call: TRBJ2-5
cdr3_aa: CATSRERTSVGTQYF
cdr3_nt: TGTGCCACCAGCAGAGAAAGGACTAGCGTGGGGACCCAGTACTTC

clone_size: .
d_call: .
v_call: TRBV11-2
cdr3_length: 11
j_call: TRBJ2-1
cdr3_aa: CASSPLNEQFF
cdr3_nt: TGTGCCAGCAGCCCCCTGAATGAGCAGTTCTTC

clone_size: .
d_call: .
v_call: TRBV7-2
cdr3_length: 13
j_call: TRBJ1-4
cdr3_aa: CASSPKGGEKLFF
cdr3_nt: TGTGCCAGCAGCCCTAAAGGGGGAGAAAAACTGTTTTTT

clone_size: many
d_call: TRBD1
v_call: TRBV10-3
cdr3_length: 16
j_call: TRBJ2-3
cdr3_aa: CAIRESRDRDTDTQYF
cdr3_nt: TGTGCCATCAGGGAAAGCCGGGACAGGGATACAGATACGCAGTATTTT

clone_size: few
d_call: .
v_call: TRBV5-6
cdr3_length: 13
j_call: TRBJ1-5
cdr3_aa: CASSFGGNQPQHF
cdr3_nt: TGTGCCAGCAGCTTCGGCGGGAATCAGCCCCAGCATTTT

clone_size: .
d_call: TRBD1
v_call: TRBV13
cdr3_length: 13
j_call: TRBJ2-2
cdr3_aa: CASKAQGSGELFF
cdr3_nt: TGTGCCAGCAAGGCACAGGGGTCCGGGGAGCTGTTTTTT

clone_size: .
d_call: TRBD2
v_call: TRBV5-4
cdr3_length: 17
j_call: TRBJ2-3
cdr3_aa: CASSFNSGGAVTDTQYF
cdr3_nt: TGTGCCAGCAGCTTCAATAGCGGGGGGGCTGTGACAGATACGCAGTATTTT

clone_size: many
d_call: TRBD1
v_call: TRBV18
cdr3_length: 14
j_call: TRBJ1-2
cdr3_aa: CASSPGQGLIGYTF
cdr3_nt: TGTGCCAGCTCACCGGGACAGGGACTAATTGGCTACACCTTC

clone_size: .
d_call: TRBD1
v_call: TRBV11-2
cdr3_length: 15
j_call: TRBJ2-1
cdr3_aa: CASSRTTGAYNEQFF
cdr3_nt: TGTGCCAGCAGCCGGACGACAGGGGCCTACAATGAGCAGTTCTTC

clone_size: .
d_call: .
v_call: TRBV7-2
cdr3_length: 14
j_call: TRBJ1-2
cdr3_aa: CASSLAAANYGYTF
cdr3_nt: TGTGCCAGCAGCTTAGCGGCGGCTAACTATGGCTACACCTTC

clone_size: .
d_call: TRBD1
v_call: TRBV12-3/TRBV12-4
cdr3_length: 12
j_call: TRBJ1-2
cdr3_aa: CASEGQLYGYTF
cdr3_nt: TGTGCCAGTGAGGGACAGCTCTATGGCTACACCTTC